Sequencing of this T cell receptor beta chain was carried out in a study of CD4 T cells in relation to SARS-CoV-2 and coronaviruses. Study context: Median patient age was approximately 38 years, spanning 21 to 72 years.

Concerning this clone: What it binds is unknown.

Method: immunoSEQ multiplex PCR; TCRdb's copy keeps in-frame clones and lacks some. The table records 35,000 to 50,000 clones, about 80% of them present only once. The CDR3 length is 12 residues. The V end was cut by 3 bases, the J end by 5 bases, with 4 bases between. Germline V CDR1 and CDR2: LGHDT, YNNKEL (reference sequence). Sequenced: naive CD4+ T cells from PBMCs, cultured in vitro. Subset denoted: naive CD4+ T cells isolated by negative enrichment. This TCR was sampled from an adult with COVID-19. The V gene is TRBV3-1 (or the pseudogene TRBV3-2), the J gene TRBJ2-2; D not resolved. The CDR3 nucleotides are TGTGCCAGCAGCCACAGGACCGGGGAGCTGTTTTTT. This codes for CASSHRTGELFF.